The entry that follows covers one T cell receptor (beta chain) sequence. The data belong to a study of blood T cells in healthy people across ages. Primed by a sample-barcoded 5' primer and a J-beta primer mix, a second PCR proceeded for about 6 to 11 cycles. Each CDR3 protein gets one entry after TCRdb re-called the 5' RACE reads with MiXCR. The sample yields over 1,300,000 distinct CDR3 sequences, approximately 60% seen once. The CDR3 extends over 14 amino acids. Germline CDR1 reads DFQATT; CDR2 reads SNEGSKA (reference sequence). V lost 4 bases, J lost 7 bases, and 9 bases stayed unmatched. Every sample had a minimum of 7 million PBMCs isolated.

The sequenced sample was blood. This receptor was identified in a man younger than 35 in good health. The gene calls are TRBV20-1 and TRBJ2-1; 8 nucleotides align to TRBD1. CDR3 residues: CSATRTGKLNEQFF. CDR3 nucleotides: TGCAGTGCTACTCGGACAGGGAAGTTGAATGAGCAGTTCTTC.